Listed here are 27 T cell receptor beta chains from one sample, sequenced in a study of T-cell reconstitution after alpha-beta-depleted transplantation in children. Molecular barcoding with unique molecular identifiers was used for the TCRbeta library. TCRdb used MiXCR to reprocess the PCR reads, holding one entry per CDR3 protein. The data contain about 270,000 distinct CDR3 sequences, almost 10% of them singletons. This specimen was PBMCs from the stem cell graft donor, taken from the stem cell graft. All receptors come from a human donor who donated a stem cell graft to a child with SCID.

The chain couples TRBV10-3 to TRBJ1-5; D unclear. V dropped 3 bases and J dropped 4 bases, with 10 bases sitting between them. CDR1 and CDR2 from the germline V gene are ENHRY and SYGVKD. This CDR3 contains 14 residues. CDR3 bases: TGTGCCATCAGTGAACTTGGGCCAAATCAGCCCCAGCATTTT. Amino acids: CAISELGPNQPQHF.

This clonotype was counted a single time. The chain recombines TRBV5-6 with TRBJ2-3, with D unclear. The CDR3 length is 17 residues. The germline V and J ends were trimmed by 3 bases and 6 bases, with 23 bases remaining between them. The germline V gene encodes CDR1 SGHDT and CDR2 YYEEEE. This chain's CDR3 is CASSYKGSSGCADTQYF. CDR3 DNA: TGTGCCAGCAGCTACAAAGGGTCTTCGGGCTGCGCGGATACGCAGTATTTT.

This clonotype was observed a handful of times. CDR3 DNA: TGTGCCAGCAGCTTAGAGCAGGGCACTGAAGCTTTCTTT. This codes for CASSLEQGTEAFF. This chain links TRBV7-9 with TRBJ1-1; possible D gene TRBD1, 5 bases. The germline CDR1 and CDR2 sequences are SEHNR and FQNEAQ (reference sequence). Trimming took off 1 base at V and 4 bases at J, with 7 bases between the two ends. This CDR3 has 13 amino acids.

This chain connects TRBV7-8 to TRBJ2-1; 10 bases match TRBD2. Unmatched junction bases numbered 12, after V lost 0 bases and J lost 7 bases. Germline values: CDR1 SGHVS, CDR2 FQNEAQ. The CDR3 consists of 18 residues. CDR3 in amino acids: CASSLAPASGGRGNEQFF. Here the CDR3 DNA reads TGTGCCAGCAGCTTAGCGCCCGCTAGCGGGGGCCGGGGGAATGAGCAGTTCTTC.

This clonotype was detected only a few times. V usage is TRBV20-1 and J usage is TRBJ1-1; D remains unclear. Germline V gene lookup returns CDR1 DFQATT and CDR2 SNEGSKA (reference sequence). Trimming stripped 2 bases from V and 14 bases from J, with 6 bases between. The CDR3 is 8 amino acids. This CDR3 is CSARSGFF. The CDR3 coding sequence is TGCAGTGCTAGAAGTGGGTTCTTT.

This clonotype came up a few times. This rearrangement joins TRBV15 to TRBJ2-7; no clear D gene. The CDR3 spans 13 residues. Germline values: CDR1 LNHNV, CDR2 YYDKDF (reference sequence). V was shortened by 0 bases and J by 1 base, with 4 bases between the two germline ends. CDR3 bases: TGTGCCACCAGCAGAGATTTTTCCTACGAGCAGTACTTC. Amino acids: CATSRDFSYEQYF.

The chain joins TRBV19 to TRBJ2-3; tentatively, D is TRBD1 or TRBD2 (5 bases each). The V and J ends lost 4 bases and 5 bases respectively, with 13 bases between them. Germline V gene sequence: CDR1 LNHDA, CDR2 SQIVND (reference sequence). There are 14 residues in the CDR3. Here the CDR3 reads CASSKDPRGDTQYF. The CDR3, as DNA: TGTGCCAGTAGTAAGGACCCGAGGGGAGATACGCAGTATTTT.

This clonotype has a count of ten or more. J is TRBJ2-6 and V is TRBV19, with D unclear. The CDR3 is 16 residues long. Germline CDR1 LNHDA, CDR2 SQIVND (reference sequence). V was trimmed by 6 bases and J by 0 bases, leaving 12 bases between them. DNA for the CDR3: TGTGCCAGTAGCGGGTCTCTAAACTCTGGGGCCAACGTCCTGACTTTC. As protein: CASSGSLNSGANVLTF.

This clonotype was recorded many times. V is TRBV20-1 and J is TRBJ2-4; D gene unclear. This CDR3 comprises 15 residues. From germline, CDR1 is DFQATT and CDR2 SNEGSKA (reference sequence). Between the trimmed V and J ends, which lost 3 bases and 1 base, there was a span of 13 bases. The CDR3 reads CSARIQEQAKNIQYF. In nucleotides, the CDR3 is TGCAGTGCTAGGATTCAGGAGCAGGCCAAAAACATTCAGTACTTC.

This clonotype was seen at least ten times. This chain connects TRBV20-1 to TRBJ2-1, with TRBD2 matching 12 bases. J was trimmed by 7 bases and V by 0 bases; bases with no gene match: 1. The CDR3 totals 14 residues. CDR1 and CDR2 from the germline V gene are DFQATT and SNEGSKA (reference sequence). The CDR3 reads CSARELAGGNEQFF. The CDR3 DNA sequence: TGCAGTGCTAGAGAGCTAGCGGGGGGGAATGAGCAGTTCTTC.

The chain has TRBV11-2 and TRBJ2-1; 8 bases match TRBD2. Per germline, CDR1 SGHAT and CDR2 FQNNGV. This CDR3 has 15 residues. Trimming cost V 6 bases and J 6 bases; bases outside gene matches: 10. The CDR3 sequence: CASRILAGSLNEQFF. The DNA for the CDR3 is TGTGCCAGCAGAATATTAGCGGGATCCCTCAATGAGCAGTTCTTC.

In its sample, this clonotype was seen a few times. CDR3 in amino acids: CASSAQLASEQFF. The DNA of the CDR3 is TGTGCCAGCAGCGCTCAACTGGCCTCTGAGCAGTTCTTC. The V gene is TRBV9, the J gene TRBJ2-1; D gene unclear. Germline CDR1 and CDR2: SGDLS and YYNGEE. The CDR3 totals 13 residues. Trimming took off 3 bases at V and 9 bases at J, with 13 bases between the two ends.

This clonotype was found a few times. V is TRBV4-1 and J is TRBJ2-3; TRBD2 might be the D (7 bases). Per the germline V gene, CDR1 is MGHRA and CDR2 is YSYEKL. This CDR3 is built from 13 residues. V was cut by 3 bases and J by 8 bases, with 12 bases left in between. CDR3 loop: CASSQIRGATQYF. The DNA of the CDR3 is TGCGCCAGCAGCCAGATCCGGGGGGCTACGCAGTATTTT.

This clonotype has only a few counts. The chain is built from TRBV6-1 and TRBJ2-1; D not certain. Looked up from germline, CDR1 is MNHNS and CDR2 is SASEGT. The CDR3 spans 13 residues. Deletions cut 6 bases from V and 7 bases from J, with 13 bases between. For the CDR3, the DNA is TGTGCCAGCAGGGCGACTGAAAGGAATGAGCAGTTCTTC. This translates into CASRATERNEQFF.

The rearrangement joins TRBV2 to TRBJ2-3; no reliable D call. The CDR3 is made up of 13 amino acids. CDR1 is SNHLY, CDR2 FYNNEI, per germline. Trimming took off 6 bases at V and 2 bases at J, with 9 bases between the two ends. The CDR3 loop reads CASSPPLTDTQYF. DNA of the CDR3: TGTGCCAGCAGCCCCCCCCTCACAGATACGCAGTATTTT.

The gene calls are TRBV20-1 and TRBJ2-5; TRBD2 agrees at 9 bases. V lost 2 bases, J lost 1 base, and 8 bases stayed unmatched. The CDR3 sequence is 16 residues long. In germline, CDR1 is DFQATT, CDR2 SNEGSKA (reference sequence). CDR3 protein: CSARSSGGFGQETQYF. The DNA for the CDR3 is TGCAGTGCTAGAAGTAGCGGGGGTTTCGGCCAAGAGACCCAGTACTTC.

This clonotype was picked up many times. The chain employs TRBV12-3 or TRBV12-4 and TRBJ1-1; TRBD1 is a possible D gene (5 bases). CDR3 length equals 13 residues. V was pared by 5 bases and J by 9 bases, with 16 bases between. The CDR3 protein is CASSPPPGVKAFF. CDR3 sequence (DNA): TGTGCCAGCAGTCCCCCCCCGGGGGTTAAAGCTTTCTTT.

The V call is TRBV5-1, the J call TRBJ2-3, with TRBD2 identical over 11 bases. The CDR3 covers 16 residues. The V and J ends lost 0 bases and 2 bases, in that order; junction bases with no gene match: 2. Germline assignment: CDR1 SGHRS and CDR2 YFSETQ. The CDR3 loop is CASSLGSGGATDTQYF. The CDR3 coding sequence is TGCGCCAGCAGCTTGGGTAGCGGGGGGGCCACAGATACGCAGTATTTT.

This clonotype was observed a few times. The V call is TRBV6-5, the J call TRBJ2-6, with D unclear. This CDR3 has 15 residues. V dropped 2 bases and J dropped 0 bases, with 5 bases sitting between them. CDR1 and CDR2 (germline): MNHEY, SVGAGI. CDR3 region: CASSYQPSGANVLTF. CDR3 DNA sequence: TGTGCCAGCAGTTACCAACCCTCTGGGGCCAACGTCCTGACTTTC.

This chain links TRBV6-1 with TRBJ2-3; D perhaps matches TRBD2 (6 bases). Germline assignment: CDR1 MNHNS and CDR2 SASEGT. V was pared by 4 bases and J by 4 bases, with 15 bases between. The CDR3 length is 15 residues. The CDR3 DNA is TGTGCCAGCAGTGCCAGCGGGCGGGAAGCAGATACGCAGTATTTT. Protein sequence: CASSASGREADTQYF.

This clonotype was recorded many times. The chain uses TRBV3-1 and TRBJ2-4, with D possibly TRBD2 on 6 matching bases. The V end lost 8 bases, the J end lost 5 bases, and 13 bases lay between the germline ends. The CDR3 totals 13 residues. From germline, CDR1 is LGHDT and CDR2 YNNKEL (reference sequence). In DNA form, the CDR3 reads TGTGCCAGCTGTTTATGGGGGGAAAACATTCAGTACTTC. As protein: CASCLWGENIQYF.

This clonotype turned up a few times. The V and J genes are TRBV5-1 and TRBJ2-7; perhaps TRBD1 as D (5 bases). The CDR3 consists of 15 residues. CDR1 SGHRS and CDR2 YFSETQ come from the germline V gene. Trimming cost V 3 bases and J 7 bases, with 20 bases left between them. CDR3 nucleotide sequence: TGCGCCAGCAGCTCCGAAGGGGTTTTGGTCGATGAGCAGTACTTC. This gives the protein CASSSEGVLVDEQYF.

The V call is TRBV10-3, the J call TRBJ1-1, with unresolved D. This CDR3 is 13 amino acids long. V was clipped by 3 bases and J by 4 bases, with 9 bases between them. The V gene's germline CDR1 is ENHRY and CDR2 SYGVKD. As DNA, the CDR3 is TGTGCCATCAGTGATATGGGCGTCACTGAAGCTTTCTTT. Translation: CAISDMGVTEAFF.

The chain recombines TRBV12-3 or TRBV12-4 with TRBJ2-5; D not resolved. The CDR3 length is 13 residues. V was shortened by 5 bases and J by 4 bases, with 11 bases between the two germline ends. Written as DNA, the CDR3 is TGTGCCAGCAGTCCCACAGCTGGAGAGACCCAGTACTTC. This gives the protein CASSPTAGETQYF.

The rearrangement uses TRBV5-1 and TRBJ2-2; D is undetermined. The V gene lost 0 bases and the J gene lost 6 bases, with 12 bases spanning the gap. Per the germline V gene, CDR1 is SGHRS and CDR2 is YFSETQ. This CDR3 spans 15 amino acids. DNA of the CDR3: TGCGCCAGCAGCTTGGATAGGGCCCCCGCCGGGGAGCTGTTTTTT. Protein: CASSLDRAPAGELFF.

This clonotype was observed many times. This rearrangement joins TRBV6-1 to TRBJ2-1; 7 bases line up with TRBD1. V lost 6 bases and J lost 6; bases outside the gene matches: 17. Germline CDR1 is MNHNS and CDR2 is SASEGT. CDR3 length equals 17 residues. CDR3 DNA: TGTGCCAGCAGCTTTGAGGGTAGGACAGGTTTTATCAATGAGCAGTTCTTC. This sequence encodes CASSFEGRTGFINEQFF.

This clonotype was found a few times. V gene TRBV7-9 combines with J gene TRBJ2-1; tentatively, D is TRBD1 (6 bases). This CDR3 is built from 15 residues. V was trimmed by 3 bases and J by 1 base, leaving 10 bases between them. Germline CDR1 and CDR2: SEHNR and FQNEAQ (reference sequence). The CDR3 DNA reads TGTGCCAGCAGCTTTGCACAGGGTTCCTACAATGAGCAGTTCTTC. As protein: CASSFAQGSYNEQFF.